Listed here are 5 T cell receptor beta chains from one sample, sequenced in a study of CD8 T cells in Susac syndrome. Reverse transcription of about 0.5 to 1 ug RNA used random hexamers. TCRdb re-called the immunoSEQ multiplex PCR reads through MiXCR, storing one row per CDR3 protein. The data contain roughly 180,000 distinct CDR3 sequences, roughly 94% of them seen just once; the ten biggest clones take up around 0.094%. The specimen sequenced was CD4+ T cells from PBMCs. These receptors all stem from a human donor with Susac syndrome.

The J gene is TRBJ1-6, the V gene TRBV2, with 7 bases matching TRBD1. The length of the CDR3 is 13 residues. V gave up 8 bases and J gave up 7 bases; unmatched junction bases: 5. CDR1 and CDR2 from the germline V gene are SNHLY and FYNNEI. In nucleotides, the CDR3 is TGTGCCAGCCAGACAGGGAGAAATTCACCCCTCCACTTT. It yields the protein CASQTGRNSPLHF.

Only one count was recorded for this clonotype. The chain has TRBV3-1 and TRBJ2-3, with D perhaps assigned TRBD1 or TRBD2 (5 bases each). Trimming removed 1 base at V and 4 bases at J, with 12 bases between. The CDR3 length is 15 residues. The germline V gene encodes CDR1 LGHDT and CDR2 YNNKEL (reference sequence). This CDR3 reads CASSQAGTSPDTQYF. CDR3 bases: TGTGCCAGCAGCCAAGCCGGGACCTCTCCAGATACGCAGTATTTT.

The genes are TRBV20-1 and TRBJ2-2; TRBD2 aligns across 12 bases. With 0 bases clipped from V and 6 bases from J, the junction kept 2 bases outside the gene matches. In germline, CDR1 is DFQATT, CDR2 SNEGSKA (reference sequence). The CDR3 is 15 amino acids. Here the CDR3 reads CSARDSSGGAGELFF. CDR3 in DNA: TGCAGTGCTAGAGACTCTAGCGGGGGGGCCGGGGAGCTGTTTTTT.

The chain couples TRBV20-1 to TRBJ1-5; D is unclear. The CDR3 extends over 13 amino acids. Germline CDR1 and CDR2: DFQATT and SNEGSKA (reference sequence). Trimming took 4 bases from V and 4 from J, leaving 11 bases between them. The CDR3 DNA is TGCAGTGCTATACAACAGAGAAATCAGCCCCAGCATTTT. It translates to CSAIQQRNQPQHF.

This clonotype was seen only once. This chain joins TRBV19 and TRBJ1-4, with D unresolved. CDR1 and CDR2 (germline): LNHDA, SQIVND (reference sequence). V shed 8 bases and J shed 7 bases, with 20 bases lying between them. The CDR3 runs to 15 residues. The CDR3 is CASHTQGGESEKLFF. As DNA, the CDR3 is TGTGCCAGTCACACCCAAGGAGGAGAGAGTGAAAAACTGTTTTTT. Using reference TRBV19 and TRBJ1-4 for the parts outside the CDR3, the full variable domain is DGGITQSPKYLFRKEGQNVTLSCEQNLNHDAMYWYRQDPGQGLRLIYYSQIVNDFQKGDIAEGYSVSREKKESFPLTVTSAQKNPTAFYLCASHTQGGESEKLFFGSGTQLSVL.